A single sample gave rise to the 25 T cell receptor beta chains below, sequenced in a study of control samples from healthy donors and cancer patients. The protocol was immunoSEQ multiplex PCR, while the TCRdb copy is restricted to in-frame clones and leaves out a portion. This sample yields roughly 38,000 clones, of which around nine tenths are seen a single time; roughly 3.5% belongs to the top ten. The sequenced sample consisted of blood. The origin of the receptors is a woman in her fifties or sixties in good health.

This rearrangement joins TRBV5-8 to TRBJ1-5; tentatively, D is TRBD1 (5 bases). The CDR3 contains 16 residues. Germline values: CDR1 SGHTS, CDR2 YDEGEE. The V and J ends lost 3 bases and 0 bases respectively, with 13 bases between them. The CDR3 spells CASSSRDRVSNQPQHF. CDR3 in DNA: TGTGCCAGCAGCTCCCGGGACCGAGTTAGCAATCAGCCCCAGCATTTT.

The chain links TRBV6-2 or TRBV6-3 to TRBJ2-7; 10 nucleotides align to TRBD1. V lost 5 bases and J lost 3; bases outside the gene matches: 10. Germline values: CDR1 MNHEY, CDR2 SVGEGT. This CDR3 contains 16 residues. CDR3 bases: TGTGCCAGCAGTGACCCTAGACAGGGGGCTAGCTACGAGCAGTACTTC. It specifies CASSDPRQGASYEQYF.

The V gene is TRBV5-1, the J gene TRBJ1-4; D not certain. The V and J ends lost 2 bases and 0 bases respectively, with 8 bases between them. CDR1 and CDR2 from the germline V gene are SGHRS and YFSETQ. This CDR3 comprises 15 residues. The DNA for the CDR3 is TGCGCCAGCAGCTTAGGCGGGACAACTAATGAAAAACTGTTTTTT. Its translation: CASSLGGTTNEKLFF.

The chain recombines TRBV19 with TRBJ1-5; D might be TRBD1 (6 bases). The CDR3 contains 16 residues. Trimming stripped 3 bases from V and 1 base from J, with 13 bases between. From germline, CDR1 is LNHDA and CDR2 SQIVND (reference sequence). The CDR3 protein is CASSIRGGQSNQPQHF. CDR3 DNA sequence: TGTGCCAGTAGTATCCGAGGGGGTCAGAGCAATCAGCCCCAGCATTTT.

The rearrangement joins TRBV28 to TRBJ2-7; D call uncertain. CDR1 is MDHEN and CDR2 is SYDVKM in the germline V gene. V shed 6 bases and J shed 9 bases, with 21 bases lying between them. The CDR3 extends over 14 amino acids. The CDR3 coding sequence is TGTGCCAGCAGAAAACGGGCTAATCTGTGGGGGCAGTACTTC. Translating gives CASRKRANLWGQYF.

J is TRBJ2-1 and V is TRBV7-8; D is possibly TRBD1 (5 bases). Germline-derived CDR1 and CDR2 are SGHVS and FQNEAQ. V was shortened by 2 bases and J by 0 bases, with 11 bases between the two germline ends. The CDR3 loop spans 16 amino acids. The CDR3 DNA sequence: TGTGCCAGCAGCTTAAAAACAGGTAGCTCCTACAATGAGCAGTTCTTC. Amino acid sequence: CASSLKTGSSYNEQFF.

The V and J genes are TRBV28 and TRBJ2-3, with D possibly being TRBD2 (5 bases). Germline-derived CDR1 and CDR2 are MDHEN and SYDVKM. The germline V and J ends were trimmed by 6 bases and 4 bases, with 14 bases remaining between them. This CDR3 is 14 amino acids long. The CDR3 DNA reads TGTGCCAGCAGCCTAGCCCCGGCGGCAGATACGCAGTATTTT. Its protein is CASSLAPAADTQYF.

The V call is TRBV7-2, the J call TRBJ1-2; TRBD1 matches 8 bases. V lost 7 bases, J lost 0 bases, and 4 bases stayed unmatched. Per germline, CDR1 SGHTA and CDR2 FQGNSA. CDR3 length equals 14 residues. CDR3 coding DNA: TGTGCCAGCACGCCGGGACAGGCTAACTATGGCTACACCTTC. Amino acid sequence: CASTPGQANYGYTF.

This clone came up once. The junction departs from the called germline gene at one end, perhaps through a read error. The chain carries TRBV5-1 and TRBJ1-3, with no clear D. The CDR3 has 14 amino acids. CDR1 SGHRS and CDR2 YFSETQ come from the germline V gene. CDR3 sequence reads: CASSFLPDGDTIYF. The CDR3 coding sequence is TGCGCCAGCAGCTTTCTACCCGATGGAGACACCATATATTTT. The full variable domain, its missing parts supplied by reference TRBV5-1 and TRBJ1-3, is KAGVTQTPRYLIKTRGQQVTLSCSPISGHRSVSWYQQTPGQGLQFLFEYFSETQRNKGNFPGRFSGRQFSNSRSEMNVSTLELGDSALYLCASSFLPDGDTIYFGEGSWLTVV.

The chain is built from TRBV6-5 and TRBJ2-4; 7 bases map to TRBD1. The CDR3 is 15 amino acids. V lost 5 bases and J lost 0; bases outside the gene matches: 4. CDR1 is MNHEY, CDR2 SVGAGI, per germline. CDR3 nucleotides: TGTGCCAGCAGTCGGACAGGTCTAGCCAAAAACATTCAGTACTTC. It specifies CASSRTGLAKNIQYF.

V and J are TRBV9 and TRBJ2-3; no definite D call. This CDR3 has 16 amino acids. V was cut by 4 bases and J by 0 bases, with 15 bases left in between. The V gene's germline CDR1 is SGDLS and CDR2 YYNGEE. The CDR3 is CASSSRGGASTDTQYF. In nucleotides, the CDR3 is TGTGCCAGCAGCTCCCGTGGCGGTGCTAGCACAGATACGCAGTATTTT.

This rearrangement joins TRBV4-1 to TRBJ1-3; no clear D. The germline gives CDR1 MGHRA, CDR2 YSYEKL. The CDR3 is 15 residues long. V dropped 2 bases and J dropped 4 bases, with 12 bases sitting between them. The CDR3 DNA is TGCGCCAGCAGCCAAATCTTTTCTGGGGGAAACACCATATATTTT. Translation: CASSQIFSGGNTIYF.

This clone was seen only once. V usage is TRBV7-9 and J usage is TRBJ1-1; TRBD1 might be the D (5 bases). Germline V gene sequence: CDR1 SEHNR, CDR2 FQNEAQ (reference sequence). The CDR3 is 13 amino acids. V lost 3 bases to trimming and J lost 3 bases, with 8 bases between them. CDR3 sequence reads: CASSFSGDTEAFF. For the CDR3, the DNA is TGTGCCAGCAGCTTTTCGGGGGACACTGAAGCTTTCTTT.

The J gene is TRBJ2-3, the V gene TRBV9, with D unresolved. This CDR3 is 13 amino acids long. Germline V gives CDR1 SGDLS, CDR2 YYNGEE. V was clipped by 0 bases and J by 5 bases, with 7 bases between them. CDR3: CASSVAAVDTQYF. CDR3 coding DNA: TGTGCCAGCAGCGTAGCGGCCGTAGATACGCAGTATTTT.

This sequence joins TRBV18 and TRBJ2-5; D perhaps matches TRBD1 (6 bases). Trimming took off 6 bases at V and 2 bases at J, with 10 bases between the two ends. Germline V gene lookup returns CDR1 KGHSH and CDR2 LQKENI. This CDR3 region has 13 residues. CDR3 coding DNA: TGTGCCAGCTCTCAGGGGTGGCAAGAGACCCAGTACTTC. This gives the protein CASSQGWQETQYF.

The chain combines TRBV9 with TRBJ1-2; D gene ambiguous. Per germline, CDR1 SGDLS and CDR2 YYNGEE. The CDR3 consists of 14 residues. V was shortened by 0 bases and J by 4 bases, with 10 bases between the two germline ends. The CDR3, as DNA: TGTGCCAGCAGCGTAGATGGGGATTTCTATGGCTACACCTTC. Translation: CASSVDGDFYGYTF.

The chain carries TRBV5-6 and TRBJ1-2; TRBD1 might be the D (5 bases). The CDR3 is 13 amino acids. Germline CDR1 is SGHDT and CDR2 is YYEEEE. Trimming shortened V by 0 bases and J by 7 bases, and 10 bases separated the two germline ends. The CDR3 DNA reads as TGTGCCAGCAGCTTGGCGGAGGGGTCTGGCTACACCTTC. Its translation: CASSLAEGSGYTF.

The chain links TRBV28 to TRBJ1-2, with 7 positions matching TRBD1. V shed 5 bases and J 0 bases; nucleotides not matched to a gene: 12. Germline CDR1 MDHEN, CDR2 SYDVKM. The CDR3 runs to 17 residues. CDR3 amino acids: CASSRARGAAANYGYTF. The DNA for the CDR3 is TGTGCCAGCAGTAGAGCCAGGGGGGCTGCTGCTAACTATGGCTACACCTTC.

The V call is TRBV19, the J call TRBJ1-1; no reliable D call. Germline V CDR1 and CDR2: LNHDA, SQIVND (reference sequence). The CDR3 sequence is 13 residues long. V lost 10 bases and J lost 3, with 15 bases in between. CDR3 in DNA: TGTGCCACTGCGACCTCCTTGCACACTGAAGCTTTCTTT. Translation: CATATSLHTEAFF.

The rearrangement uses TRBV7-9 and TRBJ2-3; 9 bases align to TRBD2. The CDR3 has 17 amino acids. The trim removed 3 bases at V and 0 bases at J, leaving 7 bases unmatched. CDR1 and CDR2 (germline): SEHNR, FQNEAQ (reference sequence). DNA for the CDR3: TGTGCCAGCAGCTTGTCAGTGCGGGGGGGAAGCACAGATACGCAGTATTTT. Protein sequence: CASSLSVRGGSTDTQYF. Full variable domain (outside the CDR3, taken from reference TRBV7-9 and TRBJ2-3): DTGVSQNPRHKITKRGQNVTFRCDPISEHNRLYWYRQTLGQGPEFLTYFQNEAQLEKSRLLSDRFSAERPKGSFSTLEIQRTEQGDSAMYLCASSLSVRGGSTDTQYFGPGTRLTVL.

The chain couples TRBV29-1 to TRBJ2-7, with 8 nucleotides matching TRBD2. There are 15 residues in the CDR3. Germline V gives CDR1 SQVTM, CDR2 ANQGSEA. The V gene end was trimmed by 5 bases and the J gene end by 7 bases; junction bases not matched to a gene: 16. The CDR3 here is CSVFKDGGRGGEQYF. For the CDR3, the DNA is TGCAGCGTTTTTAAAGATGGGGGACGGGGGGGAGAGCAGTACTTC.

The genes are TRBV5-1 and TRBJ1-1, with 8 bases fitting TRBD1. V lost 1 base, J lost 1 base, and 3 bases stayed unmatched. The germline gives CDR1 SGHRS, CDR2 YFSETQ. The CDR3 is 15 residues long. The DNA of the CDR3 is TGCGCCAGCAGCTTGCGCACAGGGGGGAACACTGAAGCTTTCTTT. This translates into CASSLRTGGNTEAFF.

This chain links TRBV27 with TRBJ1-2; no reliable D call. Trimming left V 5 bases short and J 6 bases short, with 22 bases between. Germline CDR1 MNHEY, CDR2 SMNVEV (reference sequence). The CDR3 is made up of 16 amino acids. In nucleotides, the CDR3 is TGTGCCAGCAGTACCTTTCCGGACGTCAGACCCAATGGCTACACCTTC. Translating it yields CASSTFPDVRPNGYTF.

The rearrangement joins TRBV4-1 to TRBJ2-2; 11 nucleotides line up with TRBD2. Germline CDR1 reads MGHRA; CDR2 reads YSYEKL. V lost 0 bases to trimming and J lost 5 bases; unmatched junction nucleotides: 8. This CDR3 is 18 amino acids long. The CDR3 nucleotides read TGCGCCAGCAGCCAAGACGGGCTAGCGGGGGGCCGTACCGGGGAGCTGTTTTTT. As protein: CASSQDGLAGGRTGELFF.

The chain has TRBV29-1 and TRBJ2-7, with 7 bases fitting TRBD2. Trimming removed 6 bases from V and 9 bases from J; junction bases left unmatched: 5. Per the germline V gene, CDR1 is SQVTM and CDR2 is ANQGSEA. The CDR3 contains 10 residues. CDR3 sequence (DNA): TGCAGCGTGCTCCGGGAGGTGCAGTACTTC. The encoded protein is CSVLREVQYF.